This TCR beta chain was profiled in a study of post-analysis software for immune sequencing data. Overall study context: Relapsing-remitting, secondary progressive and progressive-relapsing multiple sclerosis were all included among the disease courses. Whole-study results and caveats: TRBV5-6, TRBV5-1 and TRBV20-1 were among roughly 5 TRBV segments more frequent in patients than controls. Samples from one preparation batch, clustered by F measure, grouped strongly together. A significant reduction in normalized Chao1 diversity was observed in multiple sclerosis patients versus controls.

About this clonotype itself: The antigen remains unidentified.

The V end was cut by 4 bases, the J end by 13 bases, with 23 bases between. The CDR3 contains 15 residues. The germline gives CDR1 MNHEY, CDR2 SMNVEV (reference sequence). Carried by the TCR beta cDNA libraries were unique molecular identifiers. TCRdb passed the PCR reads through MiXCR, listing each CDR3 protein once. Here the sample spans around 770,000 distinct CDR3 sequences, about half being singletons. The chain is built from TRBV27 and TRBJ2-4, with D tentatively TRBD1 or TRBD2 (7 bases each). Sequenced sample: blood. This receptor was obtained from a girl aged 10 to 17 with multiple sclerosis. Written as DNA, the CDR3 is TGTGCCAGCAGTTATGGGGGGGACAGACGCTACAAGCAGTACTTC. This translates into CASSYGGDRRYKQYF.